This is a list of T cell receptor beta chains from one sample in a study of identical twins. TCRdb recomputed calls from the 5' RACE reads with MiXCR, one row per CDR3 protein. This sample has about 470,000 distinct CDR3 sequences, with around 24% found just once. The same data also went into a second study, on T cells expressing NK-cell markers.

Material for sequencing was CD4+ T cells sorted from blood. The source of these receptors is a woman under 30 in good health. Both conserved end residues are part of each CDR3. A D gene is named only where the DNA matches it firmly. For some rows the clone size is stated as once, few or many, or as a class when expanded; others skip it.

TRBJ2-6 few NA TRBV6-2/TRBV6-3 CANLTVSSSGANVLTF TGTGCCAACCTGACTGTTTCCTCCTCTGGGGCCAACGTCCTGACTTTC
TRBJ1-4 NA NA TRBV7-2 CASSLGWGSDEKLFF TGTGCCAGCAGCTTAGGGTGGGGTTCCGATGAAAAACTGTTTTTT
TRBJ1-1 NA NA TRBV29-1 CSVRKNTEAFF TGCAGCGTTCGGAAGAACACTGAAGCTTTCTTT
TRBJ2-7 NA NA TRBV20-1 CSARDRGGVAYEQYF TGCAGTGCTAGAGATCGTGGTGGGGTGGCCTACGAGCAGTACTTC
TRBJ2-1 few TRBD2 TRBV9 CASSERGASYNEQFF TGTGCCAGCAGCGAGCGGGGGGCCTCCTACAATGAGCAGTTCTTC
TRBJ2-1 few TRBD1 TRBV27 CASRPSRGRAEQFF TGTGCCAGCAGACCCTCCAGGGGGCGGGCCGAGCAGTTCTTC
TRBJ2-5 NA TRBD2 TRBV3-1 CASSQLLSGSWEETQYF TGTGCCAGCAGCCAATTACTTAGCGGGAGTTGGGAAGAGACCCAGTACTTC
TRBJ1-1 NA NA TRBV13 CASRVQGNTEAFF TGTGCCAGCAGAGTTCAGGGGAACACTGAAGCTTTCTTT
TRBJ1-1 once TRBD1 TRBV7-9 CASSLMLAGGTEAFF TGTGCCAGCAGCTTAATGCTGGCAGGGGGCACTGAAGCTTTCTTT
TRBJ2-2 NA NA TRBV30 CAWRWAAGELFF TGTGCCTGGAGGTGGGCGGCCGGGGAGCTGTTTTTT
TRBJ2-2 NA TRBD2 TRBV12-3/TRBV12-4 CASSPALAGGTGELFF TGTGCCAGCAGTCCCGCACTAGCGGGAGGTACCGGGGAGCTGTTTTTT
TRBJ2-1 NA TRBD2 TRBV11-2 CASSLEGASGIIYNEQFF TGTGCCAGCAGCTTAGAAGGGGCTAGCGGGATTATCTACAATGAGCAGTTCTTC
TRBJ1-3 few NA TRBV10-2 CASWVVGNTIYF TGCGCCAGCTGGGTTGTTGGAAACACCATATATTTT
TRBJ2-3 many TRBD1 TRBV2 CASSVQGTDTQYF TGTGCCAGCAGTGTACAGGGGACAGATACGCAGTATTTT
TRBJ2-2 NA NA TRBV7-2 CASSPVRESGELFF TGTGCCAGCAGCCCCGTGAGGGAGTCCGGGGAGCTGTTTTTT
TRBJ1-2 few TRBD1 TRBV2 CASSGTGALYGYTF TGTGCCAGCAGTGGGACAGGCGCTCTATATGGCTACACCTTC
TRBJ2-7 NA NA TRBV2 CASSEGRYEQYF TGTGCCAGCAGTGAAGGGCGCTACGAGCAGTACTTC